This T cell receptor (beta chain) is drawn from a study of blood T cell repertoires in COVID-19. Looking at the study overall: COVID-19 samples from acute and convalescent phases originated in the United States, Italy and Spain. The cDNA or gDNA used as material had been derived from T cells, B-cell-depleted T cells, or PBMCs.

The trim removed 3 bases at V and 4 bases at J, leaving 8 bases unmatched. Germline V lookup: CDR1 SGHNT, CDR2 YYREEE (reference sequence). The CDR3 loop spans 15 amino acids. In the original workflow: Reference gene primer amplification gave nucleated cell count estimates. Profiling relied on immunoSEQ multiplex PCR, and the TCRdb table lists in-frame clones only, not all of them. The V and J calls and the clone size are those of that table, but D and trimming were determined from the DNA. The data contain about 57,000 clones, about 90% of them singletons. This rearrangement joins TRBV5-4 to TRBJ1-2; 8 nucleotides align to TRBD1. What was sequenced was peripheral blood. The origin of this receptor is a man between 60 and 75 years old with acute or convalescent COVID-19. The CDR3: CASSSNTGGLYGYTF. CDR3 coding DNA: TGTGCCAGCAGCTCTAACACAGGGGGACTCTATGGCTACACCTTC.